This entry lists 6 T cell receptor beta chains sequenced from one sample in a study of blood T cell repertoires in COVID-19. The method was immunoSEQ multiplex PCR; TCRdb's version includes in-frame clones alone and lacks a portion of them. In the table there are some 200,000 clones, 70% to 90% of which are singletons. The sequenced material came from peripheral blood. These receptors originate from a young woman who had recovered from COVID-19.

The gene calls are TRBV4-1 and TRBJ2-1, with D possibly being TRBD2 (7 bases). This CDR3 is built from 16 residues. The germline V gene encodes CDR1 MGHRA and CDR2 YSYEKL. Trimming stripped 4 bases from V and 8 bases from J, with 21 bases between. The chain's CDR3 is CASSRTEGGSYDEQFF. In nucleotides, the CDR3 is TGCGCCAGCAGCCGGACAGAAGGCGGGAGCTATGATGAGCAGTTCTTC.

V and J are TRBV7-6 and TRBJ1-1; D gene uncertain. This CDR3 contains 12 residues. The V and J ends lost 3 bases and 6 bases respectively, with 8 bases between them. Germline V gene lookup returns CDR1 SGHVS and CDR2 FNYEAQ. CDR3 bases: TGTGCCAGCAGCTTGAATCGGGCTGAAGCTTTCTTT. Translation gives CASSLNRAEAFF.

The gene calls are TRBV29-1 and TRBJ2-2; TRBD2 agrees at 9 bases. Germline loops: CDR1 SQVTM, CDR2 ANQGSEA. This CDR3 region has 14 residues. V lost 6 bases to trimming and J lost 2 bases; unmatched junction nucleotides: 4. This CDR3 reads CSVRLADNTGELFF. The CDR3 coding sequence is TGCAGCGTAAGACTAGCGGATAACACCGGGGAGCTGTTTTTT.

The genes are TRBV3-1 (or the pseudogene TRBV3-2) and TRBJ1-6; D not certain. The length of the CDR3 is 16 residues. Germline CDR1 LGHDT, CDR2 YNNKEL (reference sequence). V lost 3 bases, J lost 5 bases, and 14 bases lay in between. The CDR3 DNA reads TGTGCCAGCAGCCAGGCAGCGCGGTTGCATAATTCACCCCTCCACTTT. Translation: CASSQAARLHNSPLHF.

This chain links TRBV4-3 with TRBJ1-3; D may be TRBD1 (6 bases). V lost 1 base and J 2 bases, leaving 9 bases between the germline ends. The CDR3 spans 15 residues. Germline values: CDR1 LGHNA, CDR2 YSLEER. For the CDR3, the DNA is TGCGCCAGCAGCCAAGCTTGGACAGCTGGAAACACCATATATTTT. The encoded protein is CASSQAWTAGNTIYF.

Turning to this clone: This same CDR3 is encoded by further DNA sequences in the sample. The genes are TRBV9 and TRBJ2-1, with 7 positions matching TRBD2. CDR3 length: 14 amino acids. Germline CDR1 is SGDLS and CDR2 is YYNGEE. The ends lost 0 bases at V and 7 bases at J; junction bases unmatched: 4. The CDR3, as DNA: TGTGCCAGCAGCGTAGTCGGACTAGGGAATGAGCAGTTCTTC. It specifies CASSVVGLGNEQFF.